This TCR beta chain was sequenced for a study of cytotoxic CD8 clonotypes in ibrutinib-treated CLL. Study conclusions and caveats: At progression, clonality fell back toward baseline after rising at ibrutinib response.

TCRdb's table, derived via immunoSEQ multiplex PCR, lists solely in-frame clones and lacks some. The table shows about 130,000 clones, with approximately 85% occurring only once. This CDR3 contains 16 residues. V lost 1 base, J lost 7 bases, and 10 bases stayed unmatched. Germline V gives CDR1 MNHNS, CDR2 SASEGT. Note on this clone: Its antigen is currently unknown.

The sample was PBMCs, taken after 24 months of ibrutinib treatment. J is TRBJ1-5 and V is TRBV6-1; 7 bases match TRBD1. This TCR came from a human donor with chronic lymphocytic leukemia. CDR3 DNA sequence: TGTGCCAGCAGTGAAGGGAGCCGGGACAGAAGACAGCCCCAGCATTTT. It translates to CASSEGSRDRRQPQHF.